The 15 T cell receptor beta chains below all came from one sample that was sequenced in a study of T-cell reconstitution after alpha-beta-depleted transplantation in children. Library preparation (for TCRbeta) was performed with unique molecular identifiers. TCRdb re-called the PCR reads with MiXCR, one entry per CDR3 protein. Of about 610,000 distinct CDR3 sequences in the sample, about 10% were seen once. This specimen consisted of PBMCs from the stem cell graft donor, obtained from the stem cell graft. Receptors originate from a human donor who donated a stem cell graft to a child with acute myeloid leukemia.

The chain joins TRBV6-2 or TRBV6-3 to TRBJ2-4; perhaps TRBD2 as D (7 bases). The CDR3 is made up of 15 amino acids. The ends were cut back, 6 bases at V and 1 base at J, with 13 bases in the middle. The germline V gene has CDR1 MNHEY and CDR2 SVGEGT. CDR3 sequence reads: CASSSGGRAKNIQYF. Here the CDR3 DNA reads TGTGCCAGCAGCTCCGGGGGGCGGGCCAAAAACATTCAGTACTTC.

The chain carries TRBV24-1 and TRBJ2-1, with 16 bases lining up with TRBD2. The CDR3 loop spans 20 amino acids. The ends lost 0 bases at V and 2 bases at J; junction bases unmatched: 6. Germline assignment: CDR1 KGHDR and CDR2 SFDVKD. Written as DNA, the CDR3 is TGTGCCACCAGTGATTTGTCCGGGACTAGCGGGAGGGCCGCCTACAATGAGCAGTTCTTC. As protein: CATSDLSGTSGRAAYNEQFF.

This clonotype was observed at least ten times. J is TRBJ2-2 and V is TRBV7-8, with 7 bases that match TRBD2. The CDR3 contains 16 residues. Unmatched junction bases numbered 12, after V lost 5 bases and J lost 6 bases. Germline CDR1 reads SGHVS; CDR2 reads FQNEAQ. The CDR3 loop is CASSPWASGAAGELFF. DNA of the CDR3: TGTGCCAGCAGCCCGTGGGCCAGCGGGGCCGCCGGGGAGCTGTTTTTT.

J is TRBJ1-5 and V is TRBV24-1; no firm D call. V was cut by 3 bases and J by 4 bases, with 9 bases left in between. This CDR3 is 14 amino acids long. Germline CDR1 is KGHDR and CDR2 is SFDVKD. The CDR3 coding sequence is TGTGCCACCAGTGATGCGGGGTGGAATCAGCCCCAGCATTTT. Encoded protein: CATSDAGWNQPQHF.

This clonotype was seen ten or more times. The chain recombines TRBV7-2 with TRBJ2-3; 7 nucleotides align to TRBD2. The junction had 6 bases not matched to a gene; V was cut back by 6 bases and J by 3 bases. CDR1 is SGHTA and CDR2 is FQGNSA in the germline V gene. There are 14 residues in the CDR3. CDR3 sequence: CASSPTSATDTQYF. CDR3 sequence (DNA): TGTGCCAGCAGTCCCACTAGCGCGACAGATACGCAGTATTTT.

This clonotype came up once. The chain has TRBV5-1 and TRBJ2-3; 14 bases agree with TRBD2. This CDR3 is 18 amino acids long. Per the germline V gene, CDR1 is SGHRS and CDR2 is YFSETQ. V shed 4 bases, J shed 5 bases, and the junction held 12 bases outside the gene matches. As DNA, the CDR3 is TGCGCCAGCAGCCTCGGGACTAGCGGGAGAAAGTTTCTAGATACGCAGTATTTT. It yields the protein CASSLGTSGRKFLDTQYF. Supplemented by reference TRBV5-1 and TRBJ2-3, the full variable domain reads KAGVTQTPRYLIKTRGQQVTLSCSPISGHRSVSWYQQTPGQGLQFLFEYFSETQRNKGNFPGRFSGRQFSNSRSEMNVSTLELGDSALYLCASSLGTSGRKFLDTQYFGPGTRLTVL.

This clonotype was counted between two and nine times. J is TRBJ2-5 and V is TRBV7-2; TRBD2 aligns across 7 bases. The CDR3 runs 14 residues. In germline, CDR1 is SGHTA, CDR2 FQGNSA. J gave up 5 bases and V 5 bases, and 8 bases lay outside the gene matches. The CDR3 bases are TGTGCCAGCAGCAAAGGACTAGGCGAGGAGACCCAGTACTTC. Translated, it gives CASSKGLGEETQYF.

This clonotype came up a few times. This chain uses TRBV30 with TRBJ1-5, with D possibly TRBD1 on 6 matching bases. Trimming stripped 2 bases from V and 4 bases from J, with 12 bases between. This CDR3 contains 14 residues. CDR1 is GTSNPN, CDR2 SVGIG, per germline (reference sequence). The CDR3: CAWSPTGPNQPQHF. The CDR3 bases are TGTGCCTGGAGTCCCACAGGGCCAAATCAGCCCCAGCATTTT.

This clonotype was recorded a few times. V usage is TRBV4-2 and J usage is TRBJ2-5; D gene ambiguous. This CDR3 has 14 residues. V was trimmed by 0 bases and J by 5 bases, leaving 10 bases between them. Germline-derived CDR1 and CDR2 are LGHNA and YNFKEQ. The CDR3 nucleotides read TGTGCCAGCAGCCAAGACCACGGTGGGGAGACCCAGTACTTC. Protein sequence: CASSQDHGGETQYF.

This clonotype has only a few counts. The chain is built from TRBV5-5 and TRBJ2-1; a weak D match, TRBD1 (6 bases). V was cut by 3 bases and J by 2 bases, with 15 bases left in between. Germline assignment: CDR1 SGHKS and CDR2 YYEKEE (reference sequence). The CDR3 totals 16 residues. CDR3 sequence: CASSYGQGPTYNEQFF. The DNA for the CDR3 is TGTGCCAGCAGCTACGGTCAGGGGCCTACCTACAATGAGCAGTTCTTC.

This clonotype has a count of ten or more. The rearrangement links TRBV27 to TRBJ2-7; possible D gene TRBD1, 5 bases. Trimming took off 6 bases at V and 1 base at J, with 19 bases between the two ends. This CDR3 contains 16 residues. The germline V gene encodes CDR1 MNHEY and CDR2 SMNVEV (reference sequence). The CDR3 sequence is CASSPSIGHLSYEQYF. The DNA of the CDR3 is TGTGCCAGCAGCCCCTCCATCGGACATCTTTCCTACGAGCAGTACTTC.

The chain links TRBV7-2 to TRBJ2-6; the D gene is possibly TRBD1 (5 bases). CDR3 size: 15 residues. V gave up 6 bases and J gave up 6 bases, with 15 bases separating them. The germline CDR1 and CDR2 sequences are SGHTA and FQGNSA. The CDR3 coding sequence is TGTGCCAGCAGTCCAGGGATTGCTGAGGCCAACGTCCTGACTTTC. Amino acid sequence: CASSPGIAEANVLTF.

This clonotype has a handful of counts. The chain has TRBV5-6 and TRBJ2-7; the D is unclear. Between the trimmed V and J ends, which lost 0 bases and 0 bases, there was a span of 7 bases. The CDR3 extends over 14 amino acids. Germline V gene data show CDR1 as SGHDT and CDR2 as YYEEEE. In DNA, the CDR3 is TGTGCCAGCAGCTTGGACCGGATCTCCTACGAGCAGTACTTC. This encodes CASSLDRISYEQYF.

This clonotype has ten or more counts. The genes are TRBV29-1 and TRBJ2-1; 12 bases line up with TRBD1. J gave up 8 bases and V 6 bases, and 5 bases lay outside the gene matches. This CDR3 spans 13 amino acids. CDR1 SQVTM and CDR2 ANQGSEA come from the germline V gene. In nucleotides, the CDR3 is TGCAGCGTGGGGACAGGGGGCGGAGATGAGCAGTTCTTC. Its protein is CSVGTGGGDEQFF.

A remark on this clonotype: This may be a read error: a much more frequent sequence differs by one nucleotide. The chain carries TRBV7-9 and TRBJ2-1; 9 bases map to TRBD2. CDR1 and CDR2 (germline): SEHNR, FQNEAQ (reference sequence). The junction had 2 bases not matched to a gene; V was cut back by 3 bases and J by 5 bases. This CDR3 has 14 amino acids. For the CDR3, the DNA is TGTGCCAGCAGCTTTAGCGGGAGAAACAATGAGCAGTTCTTC. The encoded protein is CASSFSGRNNEQFF.